A single sample gave rise to the 5 T cell receptor beta chains below, sequenced in a study of cytomegalovirus exposure and HLA in healthy donors. Data came from immunoSEQ multiplex PCR; TCRdb stores just in-frame clones and leaves some out. Among under 400,000 clones listed, 86% were seen once. Sequencing was performed on PBMCs. These TCRs come from a woman under 30 in good health and CMV-seronegative.

The V gene is TRBV28, the J gene TRBJ1-5; TRBD1 might be the D (6 bases). The CDR3 has 16 amino acids. Germline V lookup: CDR1 MDHEN, CDR2 SYDVKM. Trimming took off 2 bases at V and 1 base at J, with 12 bases between the two ends. The CDR3 DNA reads as TGTGCCAGCAGTTTAGGGGGGGCCGGGAGCAATCAGCCCCAGCATTTT. Its protein product is CASSLGGAGSNQPQHF.

This chain joins TRBV2 and TRBJ2-2; no reliable D call. The length of the CDR3 is 15 residues. CDR1 and CDR2 from the germline V gene are SNHLY and FYNNEI. The V gene lost 1 base and the J gene lost 3 bases, with 9 bases spanning the gap. CDR3 nucleotides: TGTGCCAGCAGTGAAGAGGCGGTAGACACCGGGGAGCTGTTTTTT. Amino acid sequence: CASSEEAVDTGELFF.

This clone was seen more than once but under ten times. The chain uses TRBV4-2 and TRBJ2-2; D not certain. CDR3 size: 15 residues. V gave up 2 bases and J gave up 4 bases, with 11 bases separating them. The germline CDR1 and CDR2 sequences are LGHNA and YNFKEQ. The CDR3 loop is CASSQLTPATGELFF. For the CDR3, the DNA is TGTGCCAGCAGCCAACTGACTCCTGCCACCGGGGAGCTGTTTTTT.

V gene TRBV27 combines with J gene TRBJ2-7, with D unclear. V was pared by 9 bases and J by 3 bases, with 21 bases between. Germline V gene lookup returns CDR1 MNHEY and CDR2 SMNVEV (reference sequence). The CDR3 covers 15 residues. The CDR3 here is CASTSFGISGYEQYF. Written as DNA, the CDR3 is TGTGCCAGTACCAGTTTTGGAATCTCGGGCTACGAGCAGTACTTC.

This chain connects TRBV7-9 to TRBJ1-2; D might be TRBD1 (6 bases). This CDR3 spans 13 amino acids. CDR1 is SEHNR and CDR2 is FQNEAQ in the germline V gene (reference sequence). Trimming shortened V by 5 bases and J by 6 bases, and 13 bases separated the two germline ends. The CDR3 reads CASSIQGLDGYTF. The CDR3 DNA is TGTGCCAGCAGCATCCAGGGGCTGGATGGCTACACCTTC.